This T cell receptor beta chain was observed in a study of shared clonotypes between healthy human individuals. Those who donated were healthy HIV-negative adults, with no recent acute infections or vaccinations reported. Nashville, Tennessee was home to all donors, who were Caucasian adults. At the deep level, the assay was run. What was sequenced on ten immunoSEQ deep assay plates was unsorted PBMC DNA. Sequenced by immunoSEQ multiplex PCR; TCRdb stores in-frame clones only, minus some. The table includes about 480,000 clones, over 60% detected once. The length of the CDR3 is 15 residues. The V and J ends lost 1 base and 7 bases, in that order; junction bases with no gene match: 8. Per the germline V gene, CDR1 is SGHVS and CDR2 is FNYEAQ.

Sequencing was done on a sample of PBMCs. The receptor was derived from a woman aged 40 to 49 in good health. Some clones in this sample may be carry-over from other donors' samples. The chain employs TRBV7-6 and TRBJ2-5; 8 bases are shared with TRBD2. The DNA for the CDR3 is TGTGCCAGCAGCTTAGGTACTAGCGGCCCGGGGACCCAGTACTTC. Residues: CASSLGTSGPGTQYF.